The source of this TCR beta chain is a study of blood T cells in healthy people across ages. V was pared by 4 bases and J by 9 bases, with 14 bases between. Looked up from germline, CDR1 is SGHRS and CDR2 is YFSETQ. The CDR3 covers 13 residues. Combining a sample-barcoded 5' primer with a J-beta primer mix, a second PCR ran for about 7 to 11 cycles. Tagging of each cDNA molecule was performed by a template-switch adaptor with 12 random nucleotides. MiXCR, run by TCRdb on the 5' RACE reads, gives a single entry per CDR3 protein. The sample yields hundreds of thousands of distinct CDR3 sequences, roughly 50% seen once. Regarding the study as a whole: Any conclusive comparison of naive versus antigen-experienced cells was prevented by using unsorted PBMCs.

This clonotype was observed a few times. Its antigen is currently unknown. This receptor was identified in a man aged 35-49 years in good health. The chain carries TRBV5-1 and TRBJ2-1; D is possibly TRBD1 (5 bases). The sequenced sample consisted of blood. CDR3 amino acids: CASSALQEGEQFF. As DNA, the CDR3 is TGCGCCAGCAGCGCGTTACAGGAAGGTGAGCAGTTCTTC.